A selection of T cell receptor beta chains follows, all from one sample in a study of blood T cell repertoires in COVID-19. Here immunoSEQ multiplex PCR was the method, and the copy in TCRdb shows in-frame clones only, minus some. The data show tens of thousands of clones, around 90% seen once. Specimen: peripheral blood. The origin of the receptors is a man aged 50 to 60 with acute or convalescent COVID-19. CDR3s include the opening cysteine and the closing phenylalanine or tryptophan. A D gene is named only where the DNA matches it firmly. Clone size is stated in some rows and not others, as once, few, many or a class when expanded.

D gene	clone size	J gene	V gene	CDR3 protein	CDR3 DNA
.	.	TRBJ2-5	TRBV20-1	CSASLAPVVIETQYF	TGCAGTGCTAGTCTTGCGCCGGTTGTCATAGAGACCCAGTACTTC
TRBD1	.	TRBJ1-6	TRBV6-6	CASSSRDRNSPLHF	TGTGCCAGCAGTTCCCGGGACAGGAATTCACCCCTCCACTTT
TRBD1	.	TRBJ1-2	TRBV5-1	CASSPDRITGVDGYTF	TGCGCCAGCAGCCCAGACAGGATTACAGGGGTCGACGGCTACACCTTC
.	.	TRBJ2-5	TRBV24-1	CATSDRASGGEETQYF	TGTGCCACCAGTGACCGCGCGAGCGGAGGGGAGGAGACCCAGTACTTC
.	.	TRBJ1-1	TRBV7-3	CASSLSLNTEAFF	TGTGCCAGCAGCTTATCTCTCAACACTGAAGCTTTCTTT
TRBD1	.	TRBJ1-6	TRBV7-8	CASSLARTGSSYNSPLHF	TGTGCCAGCAGCTTAGCTAGGACAGGGAGCTCCTATAATTCACCCCTCCACTTT
TRBD1	.	TRBJ1-1	TRBV5-1	CASRPGQGGTEAFF	TGCGCCAGCAGACCCGGACAGGGGGGGACTGAAGCTTTCTTT
.	once	TRBJ1-4	TRBV10-1	CASPDYQGCRGGTTNEKLFF	TGCGCCAGCCCCGACTACCAGGGTTGCAGGGGTGGAACAACTAATGAAAAACTGTTTTTT
TRBD1	once	TRBJ1-2	TRBV3-1/TRBV3-2	CASSLLTGGYTF	TGTGCCAGCAGCTTACTGACAGGGGGCTACACCTTC
TRBD1	.	TRBJ2-3	TRBV19	CASSTRDRGLTDTQYF	TGTGCCAGTAGTACCCGGGACAGGGGGCTTACAGATACGCAGTATTTT
.	once	TRBJ2-4	TRBV2	CASSDSGVTKNIQYF	TGTGCCAGCAGTGATTCGGGAGTAACCAAAAACATTCAGTACTTC
.	.	TRBJ1-4	TRBV7-9	CASSLRVQGDEKLFF	TGTGCCAGCAGCCTCCGGGTACAGGGTGATGAAAAACTGTTTTTT
TRBD1	.	TRBJ1-1	TRBV23-1	CASSQSDRGRRENTEAFF	TGCGCCAGCAGTCAATCGGACAGGGGGCGTCGGGAGAACACTGAAGCTTTCTTT
TRBD1	once	TRBJ2-2	TRBV9	CASMRGRNTGELFF	TGTGCCAGCATGAGGGGGCGAAACACCGGGGAGCTGTTTTTT
.	.	TRBJ2-2	TRBV5-1	CASSLNRENTGELFF	TGCGCCAGCAGCCTTAACAGGGAGAACACCGGGGAGCTGTTTTTT
TRBD1	.	TRBJ2-7	TRBV11-2	CANSLKAGQGFF	TGTGCCAACAGCTTAAAAGCTGGACAGGGGTTTTTC
TRBD2	.	TRBJ2-1	TRBV9	CASSVGGTSSNEQFF	TGTGCCAGCAGCGTAGGGGGGACTAGCAGCAATGAGCAGTTCTTC
.	once	TRBJ2-1	TRBV18	CASSPNGLNEQFF	TGTGCCAGCTCACCTAATGGACTCAATGAGCAGTTCTTC
.	once	TRBJ2-1	TRBV28	CASSQRNRILGSNEQFF	TGTGCCAGCAGTCAGAGGAACAGGATTTTAGGCAGCAATGAGCAGTTCTTC
TRBD2	once	TRBJ2-7	TRBV2	CASASGTYEQYF	TGTGCCAGCGCAAGCGGGACCTACGAGCAGTACTTC
.	.	TRBJ2-2	TRBV12-3/TRBV12-4	CASSFVSGELFF	TGTGCCAGCAGTTTCGTATCCGGGGAGCTGTTTTTT
TRBD1	.	TRBJ1-2	TRBV28	CASSKGGTAGGYTF	TGTGCCAGCAGCAAGGGCGGGACAGCTGGGGGCTACACCTTC
.	.	TRBJ2-5	TRBV3-1/TRBV3-2	CASSQDSAIQETQYF	TGTGCCAGCAGCCAAGATAGTGCCATACAAGAGACCCAGTACTTC
TRBD1	.	TRBJ1-1	TRBV19	CASSIRQGGSAAFF	TGTGCCAGTAGTATCCGACAGGGGGGATCCGCAGCTTTCTTT
TRBD2	.	TRBJ2-1	TRBV7-9	CASSLIGTSVYNEQFF	TGTGCCAGCAGCCTCATTGGGACTAGCGTCTACAATGAGCAGTTCTTC
.	once	TRBJ2-5	TRBV6-1	CASSEAGGSRETQYF	TGTGCCAGCAGTGAAGCGGGTGGTAGCCGAGAGACCCAGTACTTC
TRBD2	.	TRBJ2-6	TRBV2	CASSGTAGGEDNVLTF	TGTGCCAGCAGTGGAACAGCGGGGGGGGAAGACAACGTCCTGACTTTC
.	.	TRBJ1-1	TRBV18	CASSPETRLNTEAFF	TGTGCCAGCTCACCCGAGACACGGCTGAACACTGAAGCTTTCTTT
.	.	TRBJ1-3	TRBV7-3	CASSSQDTIYF	TGTGCCAGCAGCTCTCAGGACACCATATATTTT
.	few	TRBJ1-2	TRBV28	CASSLGGLAGAYGYTF	TGTGCCAGCAGTTTAGGGGGACTGGCGGGGGCCTATGGCTACACCTTC
.	.	TRBJ2-7	TRBV6-1	CASSERQPTYEQYF	TGTGCCAGCAGTGAAAGACAGCCTACCTACGAGCAGTACTTC
.	once	TRBJ2-3	TRBV9	CASSVDSRDTQYF	TGTGCCAGCAGCGTAGATAGCCGGGATACGCAGTATTTT
.	.	TRBJ2-1	TRBV6-6	CASSSGSYNEQFF	TGTGCCAGCAGTTCCGGGTCCTACAATGAGCAGTTCTTC
.	.	TRBJ1-1	TRBV4-1	CASSQLTGQPEAFF	TGCGCCAGCAGCCAGTTAACAGGGCAGCCTGAAGCTTTCTTT
.	.	TRBJ1-6	TRBV9	CASSVDVGTSYSPLHF	TGTGCCAGCAGCGTAGATGTTGGGACTAGCTATTCACCCCTCCACTTT
TRBD1	.	TRBJ1-5	TRBV4-1	CASSPTGASIGQPQHF	TGCGCCAGCAGCCCTACAGGGGCCTCTATAGGCCAGCCCCAGCATTTT
TRBD2	.	TRBJ2-3	TRBV5-4	CASRHRGLAEGDTQYF	TGTGCCAGCAGACATCGGGGACTAGCGGAGGGAGATACGCAGTATTTT
TRBD1	few	TRBJ1-2	TRBV5-1	CASSWAGTAYGYTF	TGCGCCAGCAGCTGGGCTGGGACAGCTTATGGCTACACCTTC
TRBD2	.	TRBJ2-7	TRBV9	CASSTSGGLNEQYF	TGTGCCAGCAGTACAAGCGGGGGGCTCAACGAGCAGTACTTC
TRBD2	.	TRBJ2-1	TRBV9	CASSVGSGSVEGKEQFF	TGTGCCAGCAGCGTCGGAAGCGGGAGTGTCGAGGGGAAGGAGCAGTTCTTC
.	.	TRBJ2-7	TRBV3-1/TRBV3-2	CASIRWAPYEQYF	TGTGCCAGCATACGGTGGGCCCCCTACGAGCAGTACTTC
.	.	TRBJ1-4	TRBV6-1	CASSELGLTEKLFF	TGTGCCAGCAGTGAATTAGGACTTACAGAAAAACTGTTTTTT
.	.	TRBJ1-6	TRBV7-8	CASSRGTEDNSPLHF	TGTGCCAGCAGTCGAGGGACGGAGGATAATTCACCCCTCCACTTT
.	.	TRBJ1-2	TRBV6-6	CASTAGDTNYGYTF	TGTGCCAGCACCGCTGGGGACACCAACTATGGCTACACCTTC
TRBD2	.	TRBJ2-2	TRBV9	CASSTGLATGELFF	TGTGCCAGCAGCACCGGACTAGCCACCGGGGAGCTGTTTTTT
TRBD2	.	TRBJ2-5	TRBV27	CASSLRRGGSETQYF	TGTGCCAGCAGTTTAAGGCGGGGGGGTTCGGAGACCCAGTACTTC
.	.	TRBJ1-5	TRBV6-1	CASSEGVGDQPQHF	TGTGCCAGCAGTGAAGGGGTTGGAGATCAGCCCCAGCATTTT
.	.	TRBJ1-6	TRBV7-3	CASSLTGDIGSPLHF	TGTGCCAGCAGCTTAACTGGGGACATCGGTTCACCCCTCCACTTT
TRBD2	.	TRBJ2-2	TRBV7-3	CASSSISGESTGELFF	TGTGCCAGCAGCTCCATTAGCGGGGAATCGACCGGGGAGCTGTTTTTT